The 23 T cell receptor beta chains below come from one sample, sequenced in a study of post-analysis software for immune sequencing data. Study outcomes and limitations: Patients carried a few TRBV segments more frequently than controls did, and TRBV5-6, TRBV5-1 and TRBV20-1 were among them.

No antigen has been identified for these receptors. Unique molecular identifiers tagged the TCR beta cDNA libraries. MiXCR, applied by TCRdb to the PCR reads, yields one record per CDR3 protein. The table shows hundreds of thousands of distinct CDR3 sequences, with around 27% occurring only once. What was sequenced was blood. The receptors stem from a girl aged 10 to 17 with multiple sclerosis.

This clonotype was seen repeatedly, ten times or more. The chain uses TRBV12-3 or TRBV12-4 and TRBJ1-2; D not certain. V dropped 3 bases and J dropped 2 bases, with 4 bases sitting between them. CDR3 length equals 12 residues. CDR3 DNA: TGTGCCAGCAGTTTGGTAAACTATGGCTACACCTTC. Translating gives CASSLVNYGYTF.

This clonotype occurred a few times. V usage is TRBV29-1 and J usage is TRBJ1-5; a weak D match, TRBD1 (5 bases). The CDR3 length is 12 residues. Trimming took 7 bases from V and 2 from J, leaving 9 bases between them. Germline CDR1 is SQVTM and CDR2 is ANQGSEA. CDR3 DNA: TGCAGCGCGGGGGTCGGCAATCAGCCCCAGCATTTT. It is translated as CSAGVGNQPQHF.

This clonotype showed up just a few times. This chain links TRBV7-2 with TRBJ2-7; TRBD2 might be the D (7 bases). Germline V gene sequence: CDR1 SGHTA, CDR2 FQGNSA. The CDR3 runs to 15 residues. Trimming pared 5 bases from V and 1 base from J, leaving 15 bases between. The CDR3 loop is CASSPGGLLSYEQYF. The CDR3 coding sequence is TGTGCCAGCAGCCCCGGGGGGCTCCTATCCTACGAGCAGTACTTC.

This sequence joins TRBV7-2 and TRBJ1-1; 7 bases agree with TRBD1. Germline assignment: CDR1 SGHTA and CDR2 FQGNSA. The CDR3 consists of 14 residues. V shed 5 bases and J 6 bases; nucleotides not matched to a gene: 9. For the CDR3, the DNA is TGTGCCAGCAGCCCGCCAGGGGGGGTCGCTGAAGCTTTCTTT. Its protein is CASSPPGGVAEAFF.

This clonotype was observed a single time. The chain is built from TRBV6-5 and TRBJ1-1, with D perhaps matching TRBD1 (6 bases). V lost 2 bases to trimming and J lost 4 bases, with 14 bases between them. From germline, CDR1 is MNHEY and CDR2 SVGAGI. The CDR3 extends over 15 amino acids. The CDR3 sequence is CASSYGGAGPTEAFF. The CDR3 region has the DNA TGTGCCAGCAGTTACGGGGGCGCCGGGCCCACTGAAGCTTTCTTT.

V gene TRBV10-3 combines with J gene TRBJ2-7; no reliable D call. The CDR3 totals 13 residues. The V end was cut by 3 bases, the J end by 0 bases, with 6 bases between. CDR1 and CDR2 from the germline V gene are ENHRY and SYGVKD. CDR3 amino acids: CAISEQPSYEQYF. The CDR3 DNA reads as TGTGCCATCAGTGAACAGCCCTCCTACGAGCAGTACTTC.

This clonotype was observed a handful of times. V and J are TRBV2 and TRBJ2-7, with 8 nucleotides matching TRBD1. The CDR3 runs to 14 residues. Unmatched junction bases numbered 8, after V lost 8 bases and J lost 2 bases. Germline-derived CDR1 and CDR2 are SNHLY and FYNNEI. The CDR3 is CASVGTGDAYEQYF. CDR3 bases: TGTGCCAGCGTAGGGACAGGTGACGCCTACGAGCAGTACTTC.

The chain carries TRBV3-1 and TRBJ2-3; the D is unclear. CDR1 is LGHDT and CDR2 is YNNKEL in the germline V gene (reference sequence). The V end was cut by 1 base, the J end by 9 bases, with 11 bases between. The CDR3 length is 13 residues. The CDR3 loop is CASSQGRLATQYF. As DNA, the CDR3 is TGTGCCAGCAGCCAAGGTCGGTTGGCAACGCAGTATTTT.

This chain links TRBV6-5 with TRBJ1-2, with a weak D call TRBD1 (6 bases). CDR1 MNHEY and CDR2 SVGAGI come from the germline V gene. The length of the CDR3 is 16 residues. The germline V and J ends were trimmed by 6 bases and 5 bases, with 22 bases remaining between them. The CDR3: CASSQGLRGAIYGYTF. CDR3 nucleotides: TGTGCCAGCAGCCAGGGCCTCCGGGGGGCGATTTATGGCTACACCTTC.

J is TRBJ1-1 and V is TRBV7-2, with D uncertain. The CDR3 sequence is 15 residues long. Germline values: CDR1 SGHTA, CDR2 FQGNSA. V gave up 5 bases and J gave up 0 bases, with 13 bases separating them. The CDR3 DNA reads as TGTGCCAGCAGCCCCCAGTCGGGGATGAACACTGAAGCTTTCTTT. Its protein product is CASSPQSGMNTEAFF.

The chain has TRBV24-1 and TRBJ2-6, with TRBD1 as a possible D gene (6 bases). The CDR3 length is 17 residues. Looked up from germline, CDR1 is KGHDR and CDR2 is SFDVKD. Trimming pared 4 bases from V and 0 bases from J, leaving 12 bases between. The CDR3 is CATSDKDRSSGANVLTF. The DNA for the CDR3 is TGTGCCACCAGTGACAAGGACAGAAGCTCTGGGGCCAACGTCCTGACTTTC.

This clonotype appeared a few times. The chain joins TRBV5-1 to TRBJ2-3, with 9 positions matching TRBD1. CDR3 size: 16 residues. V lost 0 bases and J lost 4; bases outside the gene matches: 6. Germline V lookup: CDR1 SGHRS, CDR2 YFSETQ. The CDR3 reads CASSLAWGQGSDTQYF. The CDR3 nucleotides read TGCGCCAGCAGCTTGGCCTGGGGACAGGGCTCAGATACGCAGTATTTT. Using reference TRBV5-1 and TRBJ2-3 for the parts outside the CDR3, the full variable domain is KAGVTQTPRYLIKTRGQQVTLSCSPISGHRSVSWYQQTPGQGLQFLFEYFSETQRNKGNFPGRFSGRQFSNSRSEMNVSTLELGDSALYLCASSLAWGQGSDTQYFGPGTRLTVL.

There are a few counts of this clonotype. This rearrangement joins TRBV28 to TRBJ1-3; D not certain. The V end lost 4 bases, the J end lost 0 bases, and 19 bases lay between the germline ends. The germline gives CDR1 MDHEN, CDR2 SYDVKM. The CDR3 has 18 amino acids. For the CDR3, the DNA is TGTGCCAGCAGTTCCCCCACCCCAGACCGTCACTCTGGAAACACCATATATTTT. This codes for CASSSPTPDRHSGNTIYF. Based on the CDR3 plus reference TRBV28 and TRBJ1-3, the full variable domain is DVKVTQSSRYLVKRTGEKVFLECVQDMDHENMFWYRQDPGLGLRLIYFSYDVKMKEKGDIPEGYSVSREKKERFSLILESASTNQTSMYLCASSSPTPDRHSGNTIYFGEGSWLTVV.

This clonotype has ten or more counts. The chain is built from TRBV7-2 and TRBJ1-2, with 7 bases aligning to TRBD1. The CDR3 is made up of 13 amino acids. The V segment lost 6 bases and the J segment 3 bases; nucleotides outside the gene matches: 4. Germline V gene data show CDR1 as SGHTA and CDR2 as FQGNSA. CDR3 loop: CASSPTGDYGYTF. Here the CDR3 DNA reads TGTGCCAGCAGTCCTACAGGGGACTATGGCTACACCTTC.

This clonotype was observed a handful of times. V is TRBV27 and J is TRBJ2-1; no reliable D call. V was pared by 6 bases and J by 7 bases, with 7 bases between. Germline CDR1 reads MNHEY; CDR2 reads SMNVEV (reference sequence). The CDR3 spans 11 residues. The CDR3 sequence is CASRFGNEQFF. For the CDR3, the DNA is TGTGCCAGCAGATTTGGTAATGAGCAGTTCTTC.

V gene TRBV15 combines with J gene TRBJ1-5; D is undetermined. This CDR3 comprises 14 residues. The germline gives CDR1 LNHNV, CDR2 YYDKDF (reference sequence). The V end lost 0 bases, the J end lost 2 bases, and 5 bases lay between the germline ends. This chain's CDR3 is CATSRDPGNQPQHF. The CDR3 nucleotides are TGTGCCACCAGCAGAGATCCGGGCAATCAGCCCCAGCATTTT.

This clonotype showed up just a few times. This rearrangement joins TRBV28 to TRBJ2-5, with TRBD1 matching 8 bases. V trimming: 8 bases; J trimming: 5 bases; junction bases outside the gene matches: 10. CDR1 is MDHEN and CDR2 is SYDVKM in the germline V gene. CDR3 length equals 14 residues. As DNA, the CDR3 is TGTGCCAGCCAAACCAGACAGGGGCTGGAGACCCAGTACTTC. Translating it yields CASQTRQGLETQYF. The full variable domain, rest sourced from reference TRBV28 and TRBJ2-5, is DVKVTQSSRYLVKRTGEKVFLECVQDMDHENMFWYRQDPGLGLRLIYFSYDVKMKEKGDIPEGYSVSREKKERFSLILESASTNQTSMYLCASQTRQGLETQYFGPGTRLLVL.

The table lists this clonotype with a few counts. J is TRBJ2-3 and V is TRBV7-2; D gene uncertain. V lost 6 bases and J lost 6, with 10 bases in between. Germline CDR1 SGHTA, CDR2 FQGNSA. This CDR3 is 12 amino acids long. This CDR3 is CASRHIGDTQYF. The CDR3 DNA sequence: TGTGCCAGCAGACATATTGGGGATACGCAGTATTTT.

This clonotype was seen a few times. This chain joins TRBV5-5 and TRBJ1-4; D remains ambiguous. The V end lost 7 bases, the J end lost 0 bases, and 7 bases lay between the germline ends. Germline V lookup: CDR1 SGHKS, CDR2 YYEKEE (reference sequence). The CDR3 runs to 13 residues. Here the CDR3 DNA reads TGTGCCAGCGGGCCAGCAACTAATGAAAAACTGTTTTTT. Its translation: CASGPATNEKLFF.

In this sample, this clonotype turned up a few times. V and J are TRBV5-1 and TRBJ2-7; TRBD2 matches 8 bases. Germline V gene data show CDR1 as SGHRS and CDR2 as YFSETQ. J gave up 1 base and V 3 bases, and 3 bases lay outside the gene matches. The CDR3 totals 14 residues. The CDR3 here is CASSWSGSSYEQYF. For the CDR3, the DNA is TGCGCCAGCAGCTGGAGCGGGAGTTCCTACGAGCAGTACTTC.

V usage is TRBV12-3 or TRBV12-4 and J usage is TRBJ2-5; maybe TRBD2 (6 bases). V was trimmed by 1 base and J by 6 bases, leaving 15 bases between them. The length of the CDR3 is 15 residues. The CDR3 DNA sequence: TGTGCCAGCAGTTTAGGAGGTAGCGGAGTTCAGACCCAGTACTTC. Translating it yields CASSLGGSGVQTQYF.

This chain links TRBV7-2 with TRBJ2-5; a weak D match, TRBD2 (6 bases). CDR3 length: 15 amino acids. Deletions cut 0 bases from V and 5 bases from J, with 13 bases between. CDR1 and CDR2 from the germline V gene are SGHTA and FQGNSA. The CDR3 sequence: CASSLAGDAGETQYF. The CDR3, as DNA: TGTGCCAGCAGCTTAGCGGGAGACGCGGGGGAGACCCAGTACTTC.

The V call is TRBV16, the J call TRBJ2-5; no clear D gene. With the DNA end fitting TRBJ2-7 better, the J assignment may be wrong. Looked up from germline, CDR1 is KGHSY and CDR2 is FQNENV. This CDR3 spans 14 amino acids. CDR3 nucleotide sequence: TGTGCCAGCAGCCAATCCGGAGTCGCCTACGAGCAGTACTTC. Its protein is CASSQSGVAYEQYF.